This T cell receptor (beta chain) was sequenced for a study of cytomegalovirus exposure and HLA in healthy donors. The PCR had 60 Vbeta and 13 Jbeta primers. Methods used by the authors: Roughly 10 million shared chains were among roughly 81 million unique TCR beta chains counted in a later analysis. Data came from immunoSEQ multiplex PCR; TCRdb stores just in-frame clones and leaves some out. V, J and clone size reflect that table, while D and trimming were determined from the DNA. The profile covers about 150,000 clones, with about 80% appearing a single time and approximately 5.7% taken by the ten largest. Whole-study findings and limits: When presence/absence was analysed, sequencing depth was taken to be roughly uniform across donors.

When sampled, the donors appeared nominally healthy, though they likely had unrecorded immune exposures. Remarks on this clone: What it binds is not known.

The germline gives CDR1 SEHNR, CDR2 FQNEAQ (reference sequence). Between the trimmed V and J ends, which lost 5 bases and 3 bases, there was a span of 20 bases. The CDR3 covers 16 residues. The V gene is TRBV7-9, the J gene TRBJ2-7; D is ambiguous. The TCR originated in a man aged 25 to 45 in good health and CMV-seropositive. Sequencing was carried out using PBMCs. The CDR3 DNA follows: TGTGCCAGCAGCCAAAATGATCTGGGCCCTTTCTACGAGCAGTACTTC. Its translation is CASSQNDLGPFYEQYF.